This entry features one T cell receptor (beta chain) sequence. Its specificity is not known. This CDR3 is 15 amino acids long. Trimming at V came to 3 bases and at J to 8 bases, leaving 11 bases not matched to a gene. Looked up from germline, CDR1 is SEHNR and CDR2 is FQNEAQ (reference sequence). Template material for amplifying TCR beta CDR3 regions consisted of RNA transcripts. A set of HTBI primers served as the primers for a first-round RT-PCR of the TCR CDR3. TCRdb reanalysed the multiplex PCR reads using MiXCR and keeps one entry per CDR3 protein. The sample carries 800,000 or so distinct CDR3 sequences, roughly 40% recorded once. This sample was taken from a study of T cells in Graves' hyperthyroidism and ophthalmopathy. The study defined stable Graves' hyperthyroidism as no ophthalmopathy progression within 18 months. Investigators excluded patients with uncontrolled infection, other autoimmune disease, pregnancy or lactation. Clinical symptoms, serum thyroxine, TRAb, thyroid ultrasound and orbital computed tomography informed diagnoses.

Study outcomes and limitations: Ophthalmopathy stood apart from stable hyperthyroidism in a 13 V-J model.

This receptor was identified in a man aged 18 to 35 with Graves' hyperthyroidism. This chain uses TRBV7-9 with TRBJ1-1, with 8 nucleotides matching TRBD1. Sequencing used blood. The CDR3 spells CASSFGQGGITEAFF. CDR3 in DNA: TGTGCCAGCAGCTTCGGACAGGGCGGGATTACGGAAGCTTTCTTT.